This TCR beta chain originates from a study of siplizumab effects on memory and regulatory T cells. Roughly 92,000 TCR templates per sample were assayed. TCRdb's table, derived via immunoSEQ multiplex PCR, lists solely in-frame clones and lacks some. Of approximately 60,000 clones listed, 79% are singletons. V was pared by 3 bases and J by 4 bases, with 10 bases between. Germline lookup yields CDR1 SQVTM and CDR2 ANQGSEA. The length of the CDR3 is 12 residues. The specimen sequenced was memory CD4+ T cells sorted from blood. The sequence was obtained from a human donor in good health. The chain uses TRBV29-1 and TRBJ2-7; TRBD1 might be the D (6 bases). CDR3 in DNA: TGCAGCGTTGACAGGGGAACGTACGAGCAGTACTTC. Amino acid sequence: CSVDRGTYEQYF.